The rows below give T cell receptor beta chains drawn from one sample of a study of human T cells and chemical hapten exposure. Via MiXCR, TCRdb re-called the RACE reads, giving one row per CDR3 protein. The table includes roughly 60,000 distinct CDR3 sequences, around 7% detected once. This specimen consisted of whole blood, obtained in connection with sensitization to the hapten diphenylcyclopropenone (DPC). These receptors all stem from a woman aged 25 to 39 with alopecia areata. Some clones in this sample may be carry-over from other donors' samples. Each CDR3 is given with its conserved first and last residue. D genes are given only for firm matches. Size is stated for part of the rows, as once, few or many counts, or as a class when the clone is expanded.

d_call	v_call	clone_size	j_call	cdr3_nt	cdr3_aa
TRBD1	TRBV7-9	few	TRBJ1-2	TGTGCCAGCAGCTTAGCCGGGACAGGGAATGGCTACACCTTC	CASSLAGTGNGYTF
NA	TRBV19	NA	TRBJ1-1	TGTGCCAGTAGTATGGGAGGGAGGGGATCGGACACTGAAGCTTTCTTT	CASSMGGRGSDTEAFF
TRBD1	TRBV20-1	few	TRBJ1-1	TGCAGTGCCGGAGACCGGACAGGATGGGCTTTCTTT	CSAGDRTGWAFF
TRBD2	TRBV7-9	many	TRBJ2-5	TGTGCCAGCAGCCCGCGGACTAGCATCTGGGAGACCCAGTACTTC	CASSPRTSIWETQYF
NA	TRBV7-8	many	TRBJ1-5	TGTGCCAGCAGCTTCAGCAGGAATCAGCCCCAGCATTTT	CASSFSRNQPQHF
TRBD2	TRBV29-1	many	TRBJ2-5	TGCAGCGTTGATACCCTCCTAGCGGGGGGGCAAGAGACCCAGTACTTC	CSVDTLLAGGQETQYF
TRBD2	TRBV12-3/TRBV12-4	many	TRBJ2-3	TGTGCCAGCATCGGGGGGGCAGATACGCAGTATTTT	CASIGGADTQYF
NA	TRBV9	many	TRBJ1-6	TGTGCCAGCAGCGTTTCCGGGAGCTCCTATAATTCACCCCTCCACTTT	CASSVSGSSYNSPLHF
TRBD2	TRBV29-1	few	TRBJ2-1	TGCAGCGTCCGGGGAGGTCCGGGACTAGGGGAGAATGAGCAGTTCTTC	CSVRGGPGLGENEQFF
NA	TRBV29-1	NA	TRBJ2-2	TGCAGCGTTGAAGATCGACGGGGCGGGGAGCTGTTTTTT	CSVEDRRGGELFF
NA	TRBV5-1	many	TRBJ2-2	TGCGCCAGCAGTCGGCAGGGGAACACCGGGGAGCTGTTTTTT	CASSRQGNTGELFF
TRBD1	TRBV18	many	TRBJ1-2	TGTGCCAGCTCACCGGGGACAGACTCTAACTATGGCTACACCTTC	CASSPGTDSNYGYTF
TRBD2	TRBV10-3	many	TRBJ2-2	TGTGCCATGGGGGGGACCGGGGAGCTGTTTTTT	CAMGGTGELFF
NA	TRBV3-1	NA	TRBJ2-2	TGTGCCAGCAGCCAAGGGGGGGGACAGACGAACACCGGGGAGCTGTTTTTT	CASSQGGGQTNTGELFF
NA	TRBV9	many	TRBJ1-2	TGTGCCAGCAGCGTTGGGAGAGATTATGGCTACACCTTC	CASSVGRDYGYTF
TRBD1	TRBV10-3	many	TRBJ1-2	TGTGCCATCAGTGGACAGGGGGTTCCCGGCGATGGCTACACCTTC	CAISGQGVPGDGYTF
NA	TRBV7-9	NA	TRBJ1-1	TGTGCCAGCATGACAGAGAACACTGAAGCTTTCTTT	CASMTENTEAFF
TRBD1	TRBV24-1	many	TRBJ2-1	TGTGCCACCAGTGACTCAACGGTCCAGGGGGTGTACAATGAGCAGTTCTTC	CATSDSTVQGVYNEQFF